Included here is one T cell receptor (beta chain) sequence, with context. What this receptor recognizes is not known. Within one base of it there is no much larger clone, and no base qualities were kept. This specimen comes from a study of T cell responses to AZD1222 COVID-19 vaccine listed by TCRdb under 2021. As for the study more broadly: AZD1222 recipients given second doses at about 4 weeks or at about 12 weeks were pooled, since spike-specific TCR depth and breadth were not found to differ between the two schedules. Trial participants were enrolled into age subgroups of 18-55, 56-69 and 70-plus years, which contained 148, 28 and 57 TCR-sequenced participants, respectively. A total of about 250 trial participants underwent TCR sequencing, of whom about 210 had received two doses of AZD1222 and 26 had received two doses of the MenACWY control vaccine. The full study reports these points: Most participants were white British and females outnumbered males, and the authors suggested that clonal diversity may have been underestimated. Conclusions about previously exposed vaccinees are limited because only five to seven AZD1222 recipients were SARS-CoV-2 seropositive at baseline. After two AZD1222 doses, spike-specific TCR breadth and depth were significantly higher than at day 0 and than in MenACWY recipients. Because no day 14 peak-response samples were available, repertoires were characterized only after the peak T cell response. The 56-69-year group was small, and its depth increase did not reach significance, likely because of low power. Nearly half of unique spike-specific TCRs reportedly recognized epitopes outside regions mutated in the B.1.351 and B.1.1.7 variants. The whole spike protein was spanned by vaccine-associated CD4 TCRs, and dominant responses were seen in regions 160-218 and 743-854.

From the cysteine up to the phenylalanine, the CDR3 has a length of 17 residues. Of the read, only the CDR3 DNA is kept; its 51 bases are in frame from base 1. Per the germline V gene (reference sequence), SEHNR is the CDR1 and FQNEAQ is the CDR2. V trim: 4 bases; J trim: 16 bases; unmatched bases: 23. The sample's time point, from its label and the paper: baseline before first vaccination. Vaccinee samples were obtained from the UK trials COV001 and COV002, which included a single-blind randomized controlled phase 2/3 trial of AZD1222 (ChAdOx1 nCoV-19) in healthy adults. Trial participant PBMC samples were collected at day 0 and day 28 after the second dose for TCRbeta chain sequencing. The CDR3 regions of human TCRbeta chains were analyzed by immunosequencing. On the authors' methods: Repertoire TCRs were checked for matches against a reference library of SARS-CoV-2-specific TCRs that had been generated using the MIRA antigen-specificity platform. Breadth was defined as the fraction of unique TCRs that were SARS-CoV-2-associated. Depth was defined as the fraction of total T cells that were SARS-CoV-2-associated. Using the MIRA data, each spike-specific TCR was mapped to the spike region that the TCR reacts to and placed in a CD4 or CD8 class. Log10-transformed breadth and depth values were compared by one-way ANOVA with Sidak's multiple comparisons tests. TCRdb took over this immuneACCESS table, retaining in-frame rearrangements with V and J assigned. Such tables are incomplete; in checked studies, under half of the missing clones stem from an unresolved V gene, and the remainder is unexplained. The V and J calls and the clone size are those of that table, but D and trimming were determined from the DNA. The sample includes 100,000 to 150,000 clones, with roughly nine tenths observed a single time. Under 35% of the sample is in the top ten clones.

The sequence was obtained from an adult in good health. The sample was peripheral blood, taken on day 0 of AZD1222 vaccination. The sequence links TRBV7-9 to TRBJ2-4, with 9 bases aligning to TRBD2. The nucleotides read TGTGCCAGCAGCTCCCAAGAGGGGATAGCGGGGGCCCCTGTTCCCTACTTC. Translation gives CASSSQEGIAGAPVPYF.